In this sample, the clone carrying this T cell receptor beta chain turned up many times. These data come from a study of read filtering for tumor transcriptome and immune sequencing. Study at large: The cohort had roughly 16 men and 14 women aged roughly 45 to 90, mean roughly 65 years. RNA-seq yielded only roughly 80 to 1,400 TCR reads, IR-seq about 4.05 to 11 million.

At the time of active disease, bone marrow was collected from every patient. Molecular barcoded adaptors covering alpha/delta and beta/gamma chains were used on about 390 ng RNA. One entry per CDR3 protein results from TCRdb running MiXCR on the reads. The sample lists around 140,000 distinct CDR3 sequences, roughly 13% occurring once. CDR1 is SQVTM, CDR2 ANQGSEA, per germline. V was clipped by 2 bases and J by 1 base, with 8 bases between them. This CDR3 is built from 13 residues. Input material: a population of CD138-negative cells sorted from bone marrow. This TCR was recovered from a donor at least 40 years old with multiple myeloma. The V gene is TRBV29-1, the J gene TRBJ1-1; no reliable D call. The CDR3 DNA is TGCAGCGTTGAATATCCGGAGAACACTGAAGCTTTCTTT. It encodes CSVEYPENTEAFF. The variable domain in full, with the rest retrieved from reference TRBV29-1 and TRBJ1-1, is SAVISQKPSRDICQRGTSLTIQCQVDSQVTMMFWYRQQPGQSLTLIATANQGSEATYESGFVIDKFPISRPNLTFSTLTVSNMSPEDSSIYLCSVEYPENTEAFFGQGTRLTVV.